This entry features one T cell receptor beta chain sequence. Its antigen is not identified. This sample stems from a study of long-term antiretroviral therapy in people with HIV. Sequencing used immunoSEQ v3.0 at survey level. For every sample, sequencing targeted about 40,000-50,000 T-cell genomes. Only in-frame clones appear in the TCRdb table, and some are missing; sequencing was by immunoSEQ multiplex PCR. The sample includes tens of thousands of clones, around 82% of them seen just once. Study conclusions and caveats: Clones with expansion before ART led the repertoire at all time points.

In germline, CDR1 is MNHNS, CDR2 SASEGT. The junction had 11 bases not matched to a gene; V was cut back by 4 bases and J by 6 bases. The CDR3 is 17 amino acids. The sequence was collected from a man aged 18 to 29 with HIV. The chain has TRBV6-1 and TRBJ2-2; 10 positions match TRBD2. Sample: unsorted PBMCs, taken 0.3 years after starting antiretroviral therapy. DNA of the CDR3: TGTGCCAGCAGTGTAAACCCTAGCGGGAGTTTCTCCGGGGAGCTGTTTTTT. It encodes CASSVNPSGSFSGELFF.